This T cell receptor (beta chain) was identified in a study of tissue T cells after allogeneic stem cell transplantation. Regarding time point: mouse harvest day 7 after allogeneic transplant. Each mouse received 10^7 T-cell-depleted marrow cells plus 10^6 splenic CD5+ T cells by tail vein. Germline assignment: CDR1 KGHTA and CDR2 FQNQQP. The CDR3 sequence is 16 residues long. TCRbeta CDR3 was sequenced at survey depth with template counts. Repertoires were generated with immunoSEQ multiplex PCR, while TCRdb's copy carries only in-frame clones and drops some. Here the sample spans just under 7,500 clones, over 45% being singletons. With regard to this clone: Any gene name here is a mouse gene name. The CDR3 end falls 1 residue outside the read, so it is completed with the germline J gene.

Material: gut tissue. This receptor was obtained from a female BALB/c mouse given C57BL/6 T cells with graft-versus-host disease after an allogeneic hematopoietic cell transplant. The chain carries TRBV23 and TRBJ2-5; the D call in the table, TRBD2, was not verified against the DNA. The CDR3 region is CSSSQYKLGLQDTQYF. The covered CDR3 bases are TGCTCCAGCAGTCAATATAAACTGGGGCTTCAAGACACCCAGTAC.